This paragraph covers one T cell receptor (beta chain) sequence. Its specificity is not known. TCR sequencing used cDNA made by reverse transcription of extracted RNA. The protocol was immunoSEQ multiplex PCR, while the TCRdb copy is restricted to in-frame clones and leaves out a portion. Of 250,000 to 300,000 clones listed, 58% were seen once; the top ten hold around 1.8%. These data come from a study of CD8+ T cells in alopecia areata. Overall study findings and caveats: Association of baseline CD8+ expansion with response is uncertain owing to one nonresponder. Under tofacitinib, numerous expanded lesional clonotypes remained detectable in scalp and blood.

The treatment here: oral pan-JAK inhibitor, 5-10 mg twice daily. As part of sample collection, lesional scalp punch biopsies and peripheral blood were taken from alopecia areata patients. The CDR3 contains 15 residues. Germline loops: CDR1 MNHEY, CDR2 SVGAGI. Trimming cost V 2 bases and J 5 bases, with 12 bases left between them. This sequence originates from a human donor with alopecia areata. The chain has TRBV6-5 and TRBJ1-4; possibly TRBD1 for D (5 bases). This sample comprised CD4+ T cells sorted from blood, obtained at week 24, from a patient treated with tofacitinib. CDR3: CASSYTAGLNEKLFF. In DNA, the CDR3 is TGTGCCAGCAGTTACACGGCAGGGCTCAATGAAAAACTGTTTTTT.